This T cell receptor (beta chain) was captured by sequencing in a study of shared clonotypes between healthy human individuals. As concerns this clone: Its antigen is unidentified.

CDR1 SGHDN and CDR2 FVKESK come from the germline V gene. The CDR3 spans 16 residues. V lost 3 bases, J lost 2 bases, and 14 bases lay in between. Notes on the study in general: Clonotype sharing among donors was thought likely to change with sequencing depth. Having only a few donors restricted how much genetic and exposure-history diversity was captured.

Several immunoSEQ plates held equal portions of the genomic DNA taken from each subset. Replicate PCRs run on sorted subsets employed approximately 180 ng DNA, 30,000 to 35,000 T cell genomes. Sequencing was performed with immunoSEQ multiplex PCR; in TCRdb, only in-frame clones are kept and a portion is missing. The sample lists approximately 530,000 clones; 90% to 97% were seen once. This TCR came from a woman between 25 and 40 years old in good health. The genes are TRBV14 and TRBJ1-3; no definite D call. The source material was naive CD4+ T cells sorted from blood. Subset specified: CD45RA+ positively selected. The CDR3 DNA reads TGTGCCAGCAGCCACACTCTCCCGGGTACTGGAAACACCATATATTTT. Protein product: CASSHTLPGTGNTIYF.